Shown below are 18 T cell receptor beta chains from a single sample sequenced in a study of blood T cell repertoires in COVID-19. Assay used: immunoSEQ multiplex PCR; TCRdb lists only in-frame clones, some missing. The sample yields 45,000 to 65,000 clones, roughly 90% seen once. Sequencing was done on a sample of peripheral blood. The receptor source for this set is a human donor in a cohort sampled during active COVID-19.

The chain uses TRBV14 and TRBJ1-6; no definite D call. Trimming took off 0 bases at V and 9 bases at J, with 9 bases between the two ends. Germline CDR1 and CDR2: SGHDN and FVKESK. This CDR3 has 14 amino acids. Written as DNA, the CDR3 is TGTGCCAGCAGCCAAGATCTAGGAATTTCACCCCTCCACTTT. This codes for CASSQDLGISPLHF.

The chain employs TRBV5-1 and TRBJ1-1; tentatively, D is TRBD1 (5 bases). The CDR3 runs 14 residues. Germline CDR1 SGHRS, CDR2 YFSETQ. V was trimmed by 0 bases and J by 1 base, leaving 7 bases between them. CDR3 residues: CASSLATGNTEAFF. The CDR3 DNA reads TGCGCCAGCAGCTTGGCTACAGGGAACACTGAAGCTTTCTTT.

The CDR3 is CASSPTTRERAFF. The CDR3, as DNA: TGTGCCAGTAGTCCGACAACACGGGAAAGAGCTTTCTTT. This chain links TRBV19 with TRBJ1-1; D gene ambiguous. In germline, CDR1 is LNHDA, CDR2 SQIVND (reference sequence). The CDR3 has 13 amino acids. The V gene lost 5 bases and the J gene lost 10 bases, with 17 bases spanning the gap.

V usage is TRBV4-3 and J usage is TRBJ1-2; 8 bases match TRBD1. The CDR3 has 15 residues. Per the germline V gene, CDR1 is LGHNA and CDR2 is YSLEER. Trimming cost V 3 bases and J 0 bases; bases outside gene matches: 3. The CDR3 spells CASSQTGAPNYGYTF. In DNA, the CDR3 is TGCGCCAGCAGCCAGACAGGGGCGCCTAACTATGGCTACACCTTC.

V and J are TRBV11-2 and TRBJ2-3, with D possibly TRBD2 on 5 matching bases. Per germline, CDR1 SGHAT and CDR2 FQNNGV. This CDR3 comprises 15 residues. Trimming left V 3 bases short and J 3 bases short, with 13 bases between. The CDR3 loop is CASSFRVGETDTQYF. The DNA for the CDR3 is TGTGCCAGCAGCTTTAGGGTCGGGGAAACAGATACGCAGTATTTT.

The chain combines TRBV7-8 with TRBJ2-2, with 9 bases lining up with TRBD1. The junction had 5 bases not matched to a gene; V was cut back by 5 bases and J by 4 bases. Per germline, CDR1 SGHVS and CDR2 FQNEAQ. The CDR3 sequence is 15 residues long. CDR3 protein: CASSLMTGGTGELFF. The CDR3 coding sequence is TGTGCCAGCAGCCTAATGACAGGGGGCACCGGGGAGCTGTTTTTT.

The gene calls are TRBV10-3 and TRBJ2-7, with 8 bases identical to TRBD2. The germline CDR1 and CDR2 sequences are ENHRY and SYGVKD. Germline trimming cut 3 bases from V and 2 bases from J; bases unmatched to any gene: 6. This CDR3 is built from 15 residues. The CDR3 loop reads CAISDGSSGTYEQYF. In nucleotides, the CDR3 is TGTGCCATCAGTGATGGTAGTAGCGGGACCTACGAGCAGTACTTC.

V gene TRBV2 combines with J gene TRBJ2-7; a possible D gene is TRBD1 (5 bases). There are 14 residues in the CDR3. Trimming removed 8 bases from V and 7 bases from J, with 21 bases in between. Per germline, CDR1 SNHLY and CDR2 FYNNEI. CDR3 nucleotide sequence: TGTGCCAGCCCCAGAGATGCAGGGTCCGAGGAGCAGTACTTC. This encodes CASPRDAGSEEQYF.

This rearrangement joins TRBV2 to TRBJ2-6; weak D call: TRBD1 (5 bases). CDR1 SNHLY and CDR2 FYNNEI come from the germline V gene. The length of the CDR3 is 15 residues. V was shortened by 2 bases and J by 4 bases, with 9 bases between the two germline ends. The CDR3 here is CASSERGYGANVLTF. In DNA form, the CDR3 reads TGTGCCAGCAGTGAAAGGGGTTACGGGGCCAACGTCCTGACTTTC.

V gene TRBV2 combines with J gene TRBJ2-2, with 8 bases fitting TRBD1. Germline V gene sequence: CDR1 SNHLY, CDR2 FYNNEI. J gave up 1 base and V 11 bases, and 6 bases lay outside the gene matches. The CDR3 extends over 14 amino acids. The CDR3 DNA reads as TGTGCCTGGACAGGGCGTCGGAACACCGGGGAGCTGTTTTTT. Translation: CAWTGRRNTGELFF. Filled out from reference TRBV2 and TRBJ2-2, the complete variable domain reads EPEVTQTPSHQVTQMGQEVILRCVPISNHLYFYWYRQILGQKVEFLVSFYNNEISEKSEIFDDQFSVERPDGSNFTLKIRSTKLEDSAMYFCAWTGRRNTGELFFGEGSRLTVL.

The rearrangement links TRBV27 to TRBJ1-6; the D gene is possibly TRBD1 (6 bases). The CDR3 has 14 amino acids. Germline CDR1 reads MNHEY; CDR2 reads SMNVEV (reference sequence). V shed 6 bases and J shed 6 bases, with 12 bases lying between them. CDR3 nucleotide sequence: TGTGCCAGCAGCCAACGGACAGCTAATTCACCCCTCCACTTT. Translation gives CASSQRTANSPLHF.

The chain joins TRBV20-1 to TRBJ2-7, with a possible D match to TRBD2 (5 bases). Germline loops: CDR1 DFQATT, CDR2 SNEGSKA (reference sequence). V gave up 3 bases and J gave up 7 bases, with 10 bases separating them. CDR3 length: 11 amino acids. CDR3 sequence: CSASARLEQYF. In DNA, the CDR3 is TGCAGTGCTAGCGCCCGACTAGAGCAGTACTTC.

The chain links TRBV6-5 to TRBJ2-1, with TRBD1 as a possible D gene (5 bases). The CDR3 covers 16 residues. Germline V CDR1 and CDR2: MNHEY, SVGAGI. V was cut by 2 bases and J by 0 bases, with 11 bases left in between. CDR3 DNA: TGTGCCAGCAGTTACCAAGGGGTCTTCTCCTACAATGAGCAGTTCTTC. It translates to CASSYQGVFSYNEQFF.

The chain is built from TRBV3-1 (or the pseudogene TRBV3-2) and TRBJ2-3; D not certain. Germline CDR1 and CDR2: LGHDT and YNNKEL (reference sequence). V lost 3 bases and J lost 6, with 7 bases in between. The CDR3 is 12 residues long. The CDR3 protein is CASSQTEDTQYF. The CDR3, as DNA: TGTGCCAGCAGCCAGACGGAGGATACGCAGTATTTT.

The V call is TRBV3-1 (or the pseudogene TRBV3-2), the J call TRBJ2-1, with TRBD2 as a possible D gene (5 bases). The CDR3 has 16 amino acids. V was cut by 1 base and J by 5 bases, with 15 bases left in between. CDR1 is LGHDT and CDR2 is YNNKEL in the germline V gene (reference sequence). CDR3 in amino acids: CASSQGGSLPDNEQFF. DNA for the CDR3: TGTGCCAGCAGCCAAGGAGGGAGTCTCCCAGACAATGAGCAGTTCTTC.

This clone has a handful of counts. The chain carries TRBV5-4 and TRBJ2-2; the D is unclear. The CDR3 spans 14 residues. V was shortened by 0 bases and J by 4 bases, with 7 bases between the two germline ends. Germline CDR1 is SGHNT and CDR2 is YYREEE (reference sequence). CDR3 loop: CASSLVDSTGELFF. Written as DNA, the CDR3 is TGTGCCAGCAGCTTGGTAGACTCCACCGGGGAGCTGTTTTTT. Combining the CDR3 with reference TRBV5-4 and TRBJ2-2 gives the whole variable domain ETGVTQSPTHLIKTRGQQVTLRCSSQSGHNTVSWYQQALGQGPQFIFQYYREEENGRGNFPPRFSGLQFPNYSSELNVNALELDDSALYLCASSLVDSTGELFFGEGSRLTVL.

Comment on this clone: Other DNA sequences of this sample code for an identical CDR3. The chain couples TRBV12-3 or TRBV12-4 to TRBJ1-2, with 7 bases lining up with TRBD1. The CDR3 consists of 12 residues. The ends lost 5 bases at V and 3 bases at J; junction bases unmatched: 0. The DNA of the CDR3 is TGTGCCAGCAGTCAGGGGGACTATGGCTACACCTTC. Translated: CASSQGDYGYTF.

V and J are TRBV19 and TRBJ2-4, with D possibly TRBD1 on 6 matching bases. V gave up 3 bases and J gave up 7 bases, with 19 bases separating them. The germline gives CDR1 LNHDA, CDR2 SQIVND (reference sequence). This CDR3 spans 16 amino acids. The CDR3 DNA sequence: TGTGCCAGTAGTATTATCGGGTTTGCAGGGGATAACATTCAGTACTTC. Amino acids: CASSIIGFAGDNIQYF.